Each of the 15 T cell receptor beta chains below was sequenced from the same sample in a study of regulatory T cells in long-lasting Graves disease. Specified time point: persistent/refractory GD, antithyroid drugs over 5 years with positive TRAb. From PBMCs, RNA was extracted and then used to make the TCR library. Arm-PCR of CDR3 regions and iRepertoire HTBI primers were the basis on which TCR beta libraries were built. TCRdb re-called the multiplex PCR reads through MiXCR, storing one row per CDR3 protein. This repertoire shows around 400,000 distinct CDR3 sequences, less than 25% found once; its top ten account for 26%. The sample here was peripheral blood mononuclear cells (PBMCs), taken when the disease was refractory, from a patient treated with antithyroid drugs. The receptors were gathered from a female donor with Graves disease.

The chain joins TRBV10-3 to TRBJ2-1, with D possibly TRBD2 on 6 matching bases. Germline V lookup: CDR1 ENHRY, CDR2 SYGVKD. The CDR3 has 13 amino acids. Trimming pared 6 bases from V and 5 bases from J, leaving 11 bases between. CDR3 loop: CAISLIADNEQFF. CDR3 nucleotide sequence: TGTGCCATCAGCCTGATAGCGGACAATGAGCAGTTCTTC.

Concerning this clonotype itself: Being one base from a much bigger clone, this may be a read error. The V call is TRBV29-1, the J call TRBJ1-2; weak D call: TRBD1 (5 bases). Germline loops: CDR1 SQVTM, CDR2 ANQGSEA. The V end was cut by 6 bases, the J end by 6 bases, with 11 bases between. The CDR3 covers 11 residues. The chain's CDR3 is CSVEGRDGYTF. The CDR3 nucleotides read TGCAGCGTGGAGGGGAGGGATGGCTACACCTTC.

The chain combines TRBV7-8 with TRBJ2-2; D not resolved. This CDR3 has 15 amino acids. Trimming shortened V by 10 bases and J by 3 bases, and 18 bases separated the two germline ends. Per germline, CDR1 SGHVS and CDR2 FQNEAQ. CDR3 nucleotide sequence: TGTGCCATCCTGGGTGGGGTGTGGTACACCGGGGAGCTGTTTTTT. It translates to CAILGGVWYTGELFF.

The genes are TRBV2 and TRBJ2-2, with 8 bases matching TRBD2. Unmatched junction bases numbered 11, after V lost 6 bases and J lost 5 bases. The CDR3 contains 16 residues. The germline CDR1 and CDR2 sequences are SNHLY and FYNNEI. The CDR3 sequence: CASRGSSGSKTGELFF. CDR3 DNA sequence: TGTGCCAGCAGGGGTAGCAGCGGGAGTAAGACCGGGGAGCTGTTTTTT.

The V call is TRBV3-1, the J call TRBJ1-1, with D uncertain. Germline V lookup: CDR1 LGHDT, CDR2 YNNKEL (reference sequence). The ends were cut back, 3 bases at V and 11 bases at J, with 13 bases in the middle. The CDR3 contains 12 residues. The CDR3 reads CASSHARGEAFF. The CDR3 DNA sequence: TGTGCCAGCAGCCATGCCCGGGGTGAGGCTTTCTTT.

This clonotype came up a few times. The CDR3 sequence is CASSLSGALQETQYF. CDR3 nucleotide sequence: TGTGCCAGCAGCTTATCCGGGGCTCTCCAAGAGACCCAGTACTTC. The chain joins TRBV7-9 to TRBJ2-5; D possibly uses TRBD1 or TRBD2 (5 bases each). Germline-derived CDR1 and CDR2 are SEHNR and FQNEAQ (reference sequence). Trimming removed 2 bases from V and 1 base from J, with 11 bases in between. CDR3 length: 15 amino acids.

This clonotype has ten or more counts. The V gene is TRBV10-3, the J gene TRBJ2-7, with 7 bases lining up with TRBD1. The CDR3 spans 14 residues. In germline, CDR1 is ENHRY, CDR2 SYGVKD. With V trimmed by 3 bases and J by 4 bases, 6 bases remained unmatched. The CDR3 DNA reads TGTGCCATCAGTGAATCAGGGGGAACTTACGAGCAGTACTTC. Translated: CAISESGGTYEQYF.

A few counts support this clonotype. V gene TRBV29-1 combines with J gene TRBJ2-3, with TRBD2 as a possible D gene (5 bases). Trimming took 6 bases from V and 4 from J, leaving 8 bases between them. Germline V lookup: CDR1 SQVTM, CDR2 ANQGSEA. There are 11 residues in the CDR3. CDR3 loop: CSVEDPDTQYF. The CDR3 DNA reads as TGCAGCGTGGAGGATCCAGATACGCAGTATTTT.

This clonotype appeared a single time. The V and J genes are TRBV5-6 and TRBJ1-3; D unresolved. The CDR3 contains 17 residues. V lost 4 bases, J lost 4 bases, and 21 bases lay in between. Germline assignment: CDR1 SGHDT and CDR2 YYEEEE. The CDR3 DNA sequence: TGTGCCAGCAGCGACGGCCCCCCCAGAAGACAAGGAAACACCATATATTTT. This sequence encodes CASSDGPPRRQGNTIYF.

This clonotype has at least ten counts. The rearrangement links TRBV29-1 to TRBJ1-5; 12 nucleotides match TRBD1. Germline CDR1 reads SQVTM; CDR2 reads ANQGSEA. The CDR3 length is 15 residues. Trimming cost V 4 bases and J 0 bases; bases outside gene matches: 1. The chain's CDR3 is CSVGDRGRSNQPQHF. The CDR3 DNA is TGCAGCGTTGGGGACAGGGGGCGTAGCAATCAGCCCCAGCATTTT.

The chain's CDR3 is CASSEIGGEGSGYTF. The DNA for the CDR3 is TGTGCCAGCAGTGAAATAGGGGGGGAGGGTTCTGGCTACACCTTC. This sequence joins TRBV6-1 and TRBJ1-2; D is possibly TRBD1 (6 bases). CDR1 and CDR2 from the germline V gene are MNHNS and SASEGT. V was cut by 2 bases and J by 7 bases, with 17 bases left in between. There are 15 residues in the CDR3.

This clonotype was picked up many times. CDR3 region: CASSQPGADTEAFF. CDR3 coding DNA: TGTGCCAGCAGCCAACCAGGGGCCGACACTGAAGCTTTCTTT. The rearrangement joins TRBV28 to TRBJ1-1; tentative D call: TRBD1 (6 bases). Trimming shortened V by 6 bases and J by 3 bases, and 14 bases separated the two germline ends. The CDR3 length is 14 residues. Germline assignment: CDR1 MDHEN and CDR2 SYDVKM.

This clonotype showed up just a few times. A far bigger clonotype differs at one base, so this is likely a read error. The chain is built from TRBV7-9 and TRBJ2-4, with 8 bases lining up with TRBD1. The CDR3 has 15 amino acids. Germline V CDR1 and CDR2: SEHNR, FQNEAQ (reference sequence). The CDR3, as DNA: TGTGCCAGCAACTTAAGGACAGGGCAGATTAACATTCAGTACTTC. Its translation: CASNLRTGQINIQYF.

This clonotype has ten or more counts. This chain links TRBV3-1 with TRBJ1-5, with a tentative D call TRBD1 (6 bases). This CDR3 has 13 residues. V dropped 3 bases and J dropped 4 bases, with 7 bases sitting between them. The germline CDR1 and CDR2 sequences are LGHDT and YNNKEL (reference sequence). Here the CDR3 DNA reads TGTGCCAGCAGCCAGGACAGAAATCAGCCCCAGCATTTT. Translation: CASSQDRNQPQHF.

The genes are TRBV2 and TRBJ2-5; TRBD1 might be the D (5 bases). The CDR3 extends over 15 amino acids. The V and J ends lost 6 bases and 2 bases respectively, with 16 bases between them. Germline loops: CDR1 SNHLY, CDR2 FYNNEI. CDR3 protein: CASSLVQGPQETQYF. Here the CDR3 DNA reads TGTGCCAGCAGCTTGGTGCAGGGCCCTCAAGAGACCCAGTACTTC.